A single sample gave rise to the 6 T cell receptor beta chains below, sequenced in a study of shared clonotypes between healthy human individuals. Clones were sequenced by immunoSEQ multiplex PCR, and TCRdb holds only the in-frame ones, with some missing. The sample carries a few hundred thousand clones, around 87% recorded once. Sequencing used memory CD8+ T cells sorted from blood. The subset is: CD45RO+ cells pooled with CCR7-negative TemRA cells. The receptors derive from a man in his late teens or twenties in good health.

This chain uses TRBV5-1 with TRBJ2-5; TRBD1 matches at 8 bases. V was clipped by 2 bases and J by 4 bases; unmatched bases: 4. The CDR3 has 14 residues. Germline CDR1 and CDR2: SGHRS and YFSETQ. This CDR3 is CASSLIQGGETQYF. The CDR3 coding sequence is TGCGCCAGCAGCTTAATACAGGGGGGAGAGACCCAGTACTTC.

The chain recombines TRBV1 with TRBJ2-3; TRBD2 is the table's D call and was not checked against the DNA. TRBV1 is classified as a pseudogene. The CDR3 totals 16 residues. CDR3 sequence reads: CTSSHRLAGEADTQYF. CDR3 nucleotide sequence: TGCACCAGCAGCCACCGACTAGCGGGAGAGGCAGATACGCAGTATTTT.

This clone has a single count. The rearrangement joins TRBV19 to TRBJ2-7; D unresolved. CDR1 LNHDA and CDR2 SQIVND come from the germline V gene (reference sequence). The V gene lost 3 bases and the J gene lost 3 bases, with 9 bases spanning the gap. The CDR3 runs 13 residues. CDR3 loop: CASSIAQSYEQYF. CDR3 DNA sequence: TGTGCCAGTAGTATCGCCCAGAGCTACGAGCAGTACTTC.

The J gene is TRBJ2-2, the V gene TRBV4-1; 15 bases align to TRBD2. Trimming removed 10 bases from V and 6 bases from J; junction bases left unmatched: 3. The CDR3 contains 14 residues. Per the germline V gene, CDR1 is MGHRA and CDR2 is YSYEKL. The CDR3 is CATGLAGGPGELFF. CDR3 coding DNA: TGCGCCACGGGACTAGCGGGGGGCCCCGGGGAGCTGTTTTTT.

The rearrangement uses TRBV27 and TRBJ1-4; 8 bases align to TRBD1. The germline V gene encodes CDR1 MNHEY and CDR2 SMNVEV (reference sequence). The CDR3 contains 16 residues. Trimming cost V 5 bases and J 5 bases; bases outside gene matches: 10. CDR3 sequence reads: CASSALATGENEKLFF. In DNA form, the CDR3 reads TGTGCCAGCAGTGCCCTTGCGACAGGGGAAAATGAAAAACTGTTTTTT.

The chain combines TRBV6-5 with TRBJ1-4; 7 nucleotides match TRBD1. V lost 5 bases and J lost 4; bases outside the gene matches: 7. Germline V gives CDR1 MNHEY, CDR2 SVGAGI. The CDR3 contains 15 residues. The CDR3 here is CASSTSGGINEKLFF. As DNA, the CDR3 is TGTGCCAGCAGTACGTCAGGGGGGATTAATGAAAAACTGTTTTTT.